This T cell receptor (beta chain) was identified in a study of control samples from healthy donors and cancer patients. The assay was immunoSEQ multiplex PCR, and TCRdb's table has in-frame clones only and misses some. The sample carries about 77,000 clones, approximately 92% recorded once. This CDR3 has 15 amino acids. Trimming shortened V by 5 bases and J by 2 bases, and 15 bases separated the two germline ends. Germline V gene lookup returns CDR1 MDHEN and CDR2 SYDVKM. Material: blood. The chain links TRBV28 to TRBJ1-1, with a tentative D call TRBD1 (6 bases). This receptor was taken from a woman aged 60-70 years in good health. The DNA for the CDR3 is TGTGCCAGCAGTCGTGGGGGCGGCTCAAACACTGAAGCTTTCTTT. Protein: CASSRGGGSNTEAFF.